A single TCR beta chain is shown here with its context. These data are taken from a study of cytomegalovirus exposure and HLA in healthy donors. Both 60 Vbeta primers and 13 Jbeta primers went into the PCR. Some clones are missing from TCRdb's copy, which holds only in-frame ones; the method was immunoSEQ multiplex PCR. The sample contains under 200,000 clones, 70% to 90% of which appear only once. Losses at the gene ends were 3 bases for V and 5 bases for J; bases not matched to a gene: 7. Germline-derived CDR1 and CDR2 are GTSNPN and SVGIG (reference sequence). This CDR3 has 14 amino acids. Sequencing input: PBMCs. The clonotype comes from a woman aged 18-29 years in good health and CMV-seronegative. The rearrangement joins TRBV30 to TRBJ1-2; 9 bases match TRBD1. The chain's CDR3 is CAWRPTGGWYGYTF. The DNA of the CDR3 is TGTGCCTGGAGGCCAACAGGGGGCTGGTATGGCTACACCTTC.